The entry below describes one T cell receptor (beta chain). The record originates from a study of T cell changes during pregnancy in multiple sclerosis. Trimming stripped 6 bases from V and 3 bases from J, with 14 bases between. The germline V gene encodes CDR1 MRHNA and CDR2 SNTAGT. CDR3 length: 14 residues. Assay used: immunoSEQ multiplex PCR; TCRdb lists only in-frame clones, some missing. Among roughly 63,000 clones listed, roughly 91% were seen once. The TCR was taken from a female donor in good health, enrolled as a control in a pregnancy study. J is TRBJ1-1 and V is TRBV6-4, with D possibly matching TRBD1 (6 bases). This material consisted of peripheral blood, taken in the second trimester of pregnancy. Here the CDR3 reads CASSRSPGDTEAFF. Here the CDR3 DNA reads TGTGCCAGCAGCCGATCCCCAGGGGACACTGAAGCTTTCTTT.